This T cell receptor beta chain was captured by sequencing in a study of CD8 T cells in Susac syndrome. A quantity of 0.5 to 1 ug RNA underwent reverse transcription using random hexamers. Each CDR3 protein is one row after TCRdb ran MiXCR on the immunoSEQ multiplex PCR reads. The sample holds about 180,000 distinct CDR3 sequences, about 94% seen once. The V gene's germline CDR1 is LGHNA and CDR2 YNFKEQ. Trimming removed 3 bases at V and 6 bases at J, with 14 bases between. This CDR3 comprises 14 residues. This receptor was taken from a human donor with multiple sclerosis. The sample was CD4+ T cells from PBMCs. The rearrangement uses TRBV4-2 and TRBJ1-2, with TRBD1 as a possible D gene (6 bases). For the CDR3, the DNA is TGTGCCAGCAGCCATCGCCAGGAGGGGGATGGCTACACCTTC. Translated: CASSHRQEGDGYTF.